These 4 T cell receptor beta chains were sequenced from one sample in a study of CD8 T cells in Susac syndrome. A quantity of about 0.45 to 1 ug RNA underwent reverse transcription using random hexamers. MiXCR, run by TCRdb on the immunoSEQ multiplex PCR reads, gives a single entry per CDR3 protein. The table includes roughly 52,000 distinct CDR3 sequences, 95% detected once. Sequenced material: CD8+ T cells from PBMCs. The receptors were gathered from a human donor with Susac syndrome.

The sample holds one count of this clonotype. The chain links TRBV30 to TRBJ1-5; TRBD1 is a possible D gene (6 bases). Trimming left V 3 bases short and J 6 bases short, with 9 bases between. The germline V gene encodes CDR1 GTSNPN and CDR2 SVGIG (reference sequence). The CDR3 extends over 12 amino acids. CDR3 nucleotides: TGTGCCTGGAGCCAAGGGGGTCAGCCCCAGCATTTT. Translation: CAWSQGGQPQHF.

V and J are TRBV9 and TRBJ1-3; no clear D gene. Germline CDR1 is SGDLS and CDR2 is YYNGEE. This CDR3 contains 14 residues. Trimming removed 4 bases at V and 0 bases at J, with 8 bases between. The CDR3 loop reads CASSPRISGNTIYF. The CDR3 DNA reads as TGTGCCAGCAGCCCCAGAATCTCTGGAAACACCATATATTTT.

The rearrangement joins TRBV15 to TRBJ2-1, with 9 bases identical to TRBD1. The CDR3 length is 14 residues. Germline lookup yields CDR1 LNHNV and CDR2 YYDKDF (reference sequence). Germline trimming cut 3 bases from V and 4 bases from J; bases unmatched to any gene: 1. This chain's CDR3 is CATSRGQGYNEQFF. In DNA form, the CDR3 reads TGTGCCACCAGCAGGGGACAGGGATACAATGAGCAGTTCTTC.

The V call is TRBV12-3 or TRBV12-4, the J call TRBJ2-7; 8 bases map to TRBD1. J lost 6 bases, V lost 5 bases, and 3 bases had no gene match. The CDR3 is 12 residues long. The CDR3 sequence: CASSVGTGEQYF. The DNA for the CDR3 is TGTGCCAGCAGTGTCGGGACAGGCGAGCAGTACTTC.